This TCR beta chain was recorded in a study of read filtering for tumor transcriptome and immune sequencing. Study as a whole: Mean patient age was about 66 years, range about 47 to 85; 17 male, around 15 female. By R-ISS, stages I, II and III held roughly 8, 15 and 7 patients.

Worth noting for this clonotype: Its target is not known.

The library was built from about 400 ng RNA with molecular barcoded adaptors for alpha/delta and beta/gamma chains. TCRdb reprocessed the reads with MiXCR, giving one entry per CDR3 protein. The table shows 42,000 or so distinct CDR3 sequences, with under 15% occurring only once. Study-wide points: The CD138-negative fraction was mixed bone marrow immune cells, not pure T cells. IR-seq and RNA-seq agreed better without single-read clonotypes.

V shed 7 bases and J shed 4 bases, with 20 bases lying between them. The CDR3 runs to 15 residues. Germline CDR1 SGHRS, CDR2 YFSETQ. The sequenced sample was a population of CD138-negative cells sorted from bone marrow. The sequence derives from a donor aged 40 or over with multiple myeloma. The chain employs TRBV5-1 and TRBJ1-2; D may be TRBD1 (5 bases). This CDR3 reads CASGPHERGGYGYTF. CDR3 DNA sequence: TGCGCCAGCGGCCCCCACGAGCGGGGCGGCTATGGCTACACCTTC.